Each of the 4 T cell receptor beta chains below was sequenced from the same sample in a study of CD8+CD57+ T cells in acquired aplastic anemia. CDR3 and TCR beta VDJ profiling relied on a genomic DNA template. TCRdb used MiXCR to reprocess the reads, holding one entry per CDR3 protein. The table has about 200,000 distinct CDR3 sequences, almost 35% seen once. Sequencing was done on a sample of sorted CD4+, CD8+, or CD8+CD57+ T cells (not recorded which) from PBMCs. All receptors come from a human donor in good health, serving as a control.

This clonotype was observed at least ten times. The gene calls are TRBV2 and TRBJ1-2; TRBD1 might be the D (5 bases). The germline CDR1 and CDR2 sequences are SNHLY and FYNNEI. This CDR3 has 16 amino acids. The V end lost 1 base, the J end lost 5 bases, and 17 bases lay between the germline ends. For the CDR3, the DNA is TGTGCCAGCAGTGAAGAGGACAAGGCTTCTCCTTATGGCTACACCTTC. This gives the protein CASSEEDKASPYGYTF.

This clonotype was picked up a small number of times. The J gene is TRBJ1-1, the V gene TRBV15; D unclear. V lost 4 bases and J lost 0, with 3 bases in between. The CDR3 has 12 amino acids. Per the germline V gene, CDR1 is LNHNV and CDR2 is YYDKDF (reference sequence). DNA for the CDR3: TGTGCCACCAGCACGGTGAACACTGAAGCTTTCTTT. It codes for CATSTVNTEAFF.

The V call is TRBV9, the J call TRBJ2-1; D tentatively reads TRBD1 or TRBD2 (6 bases each). Trimming removed 2 bases at V and 3 bases at J, with 12 bases between. CDR3 length: 15 amino acids. Germline CDR1 is SGDLS and CDR2 is YYNGEE. The CDR3 DNA follows: TGTGCCAGCAGCGTCGGGGGCGATGTCTACAATGAGCAGTTCTTC. Translating gives CASSVGGDVYNEQFF. The full variable domain, in which reference TRBV9 and TRBJ2-1 provide the parts outside the CDR3, is DSGVTQTPKHLITATGQRVTLRCSPRSGDLSVYWYQQSLDQGLQFLIQYYNGEERAKGNILERFSAQQFPDLHSELNLSSLELGDSALYFCASSVGGDVYNEQFFGPGTRLTVL.

This clonotype was counted ten times or more. The chain employs TRBV2 and TRBJ1-4; no clear D gene. CDR3 size: 13 residues. The V gene's germline CDR1 is SNHLY and CDR2 FYNNEI. V was cut by 8 bases and J by 8 bases, with 15 bases left in between. CDR3 loop: CASSPGIREKLFF. In DNA, the CDR3 is TGTGCCAGCTCTCCGGGGATTAGAGAAAAACTGTTTTTT.